This T cell receptor beta chain was sequenced for a study of blood T cell repertoires in COVID-19. Across the whole study: There were acute and convalescent COVID-19 samples, and they came from the United States, Italy and Spain. The cDNA or gDNA used as material had been derived from T cells, B-cell-depleted T cells, or PBMCs.

In the original analysis: Counts of nucleated cells, estimated from reference gene primer amplification, were obtained. Sequenced by immunoSEQ multiplex PCR; TCRdb stores in-frame clones only, minus some. V and J calls and clone size follow that table, whereas D and trimming were derived from the DNA. The sample lists 450,000 or so clones; roughly 89% were seen once. Germline CDR1 SGHKS, CDR2 YYEKEE (reference sequence). This CDR3 region has 16 residues. Trimming cost V 3 bases and J 1 base; bases outside gene matches: 6. Seattle's enrolled individuals joined amid active infection and were then monitored longitudinally.

The clonotype originates from a man between 18 and 29 years old with COVID-19, enrolled during active disease. The rearrangement joins TRBV5-5 to TRBJ2-7; 11 bases agree with TRBD2. Sequencing was performed on peripheral blood. DNA for the CDR3: TGTGCCAGCAGCTCCCAGGCTAGCGGGGGGTCCTACGAGCAGTACTTC. Residues: CASSSQASGGSYEQYF.